One sample yielded the 20 T cell receptor beta chains listed below, sequenced in a study of molecular identifiers for immune sequencing clone quantification. Using its own MiXCR run on the PCR reads, TCRdb lists one record per CDR3 protein. The table lists 60,000 to 70,000 distinct CDR3 sequences, about a sixth of them singletons. The specimen was naive CD8+ T cells from blood, with Jurkat cell RNA spiked in. Stated subset: FACS-sorted CD8+CD4-CCR7+CD45RA+ naive T cells. The source of these receptors is a human donor in good health. Some libraries in this study had Jurkat cell RNA spiked in.

This clonotype was seen ten or more times. The DNA for the CDR3 is TGTGCCAGCAGCTTAGAACTGTGGTACAATGAGCAGTTCTTC. Amino acid sequence: CASSLELWYNEQFF. The chain recombines TRBV7-8 with TRBJ2-1; D is undetermined. Deletions cut 1 base from V and 4 bases from J, with 8 bases between. This CDR3 has 14 amino acids. Germline values: CDR1 SGHVS, CDR2 FQNEAQ.

Ten or more counts support this clonotype. V is TRBV20-1 and J is TRBJ2-7; D is unclear. Deletions cut 5 bases from V and 0 bases from J, with 11 bases between. The germline V gene has CDR1 DFQATT and CDR2 SNEGSKA (reference sequence). The CDR3 is 13 amino acids. This CDR3 reads CSAGHSSSYEQYF. In nucleotides, the CDR3 is TGCAGTGCTGGCCACTCTAGCTCCTACGAGCAGTACTTC.

This clonotype appeared many times. The chain uses TRBV25-1 and TRBJ2-5; D gene unclear. Germline V CDR1 and CDR2: MGHDK, SYGVNS. Trimming pared 3 bases from V and 5 bases from J, leaving 13 bases between. CDR3 length: 14 residues. CDR3: CASSDPVTWETQYF. The CDR3 region has the DNA TGTGCCAGCAGTGATCCGGTTACCTGGGAGACCCAGTACTTC.

The chain employs TRBV25-1 and TRBJ2-1; possibly TRBD2 for D (5 bases). Between the trimmed V and J ends, which lost 1 base and 0 bases, there was a span of 7 bases. The CDR3 is 15 residues long. The V gene's germline CDR1 is MGHDK and CDR2 SYGVNS. This CDR3 reads CASSEWESSYNEQFF. CDR3 coding DNA: TGTGCCAGCAGTGAATGGGAGAGCTCCTACAATGAGCAGTTCTTC. Combining the CDR3 with reference TRBV25-1 and TRBJ2-1 gives the whole variable domain EADIYQTPRYLVIGTGKKITLECSQTMGHDKMYWYQQDPGMELHLIHYSYGVNSTEKGDLSSESTVSRIRTEHFPLTLESARPSHTSQYLCASSEWESSYNEQFFGPGTRLTVL.

This clonotype was counted many times. J is TRBJ2-7 and V is TRBV28, with 8 bases aligning to TRBD2. Trimming took 7 bases from V and 6 from J; bases not matched to a gene: 14. The germline V gene encodes CDR1 MDHEN and CDR2 SYDVKM. The CDR3 length is 15 residues. CDR3 sequence reads: CASTGGGRRRSEQYF. CDR3 nucleotide sequence: TGTGCCAGCACCGGGGGGGGACGCCGAAGATCCGAGCAGTACTTC.

Remarks on this clonotype: A read error may explain this, as a much larger clone is one base away. The rearrangement joins TRBV29-1 to TRBJ2-2; 7 bases line up with TRBD2. The CDR3 is made up of 15 amino acids. Per germline, CDR1 SQVTM and CDR2 ANQGSEA. CDR3 protein: CSVEEVGGITGELSF. As DNA, the CDR3 is TGCAGCGTTGAGGAAGTGGGAGGGATTACCGGGGAGCTGTCTTTT.

Comments on this clonotype: A read error is possible here, since a much larger clone lies one base away. This sequence joins TRBV12-3 or TRBV12-4 and TRBJ2-7, with TRBD2 matching 9 bases. V was clipped by 6 bases and J by 4 bases; unmatched bases: 10. The CDR3 consists of 15 residues. CDR3 coding DNA: TGTGCCAGCAGCAGGATTAGCGGGAGCACTTACGAGCAGTACTTC. Residues: CASSRISGSTYEQYF.

Notes on this clonotype: The conserved closing phenylalanine or tryptophan is absent in this CDR3, likely reflecting a read error. The chain is built from TRBV7-2 and TRBJ2-7; D is uncertain. CDR1 and CDR2 (germline): SGHTA, FQGNSA. This CDR3 has 14 amino acids. The V and J ends lost 1 base and 0 bases respectively, with 7 bases between them. The CDR3 nucleotides are TGTGCCAGCAGCTTAGGTTATAACTCCTACGAGCAGTACTAC. Its translation: CASSLGYNSYEQYY.

This clonotype appeared many times. In DNA, the CDR3 is TGCGCCAGCAGCTTGGTTAGCGGGAGCATCTACGAGCAGTACTTC. Protein product: CASSLVSGSIYEQYF. The rearrangement joins TRBV5-1 to TRBJ2-7, with TRBD2 matching over 9 bases. The V gene end was trimmed by 0 bases and the J gene end by 3 bases; junction bases not matched to a gene: 4. The germline V gene encodes CDR1 SGHRS and CDR2 YFSETQ. The CDR3 is made up of 15 amino acids.

This clonotype was recorded many times. The V and J genes are TRBV7-8 and TRBJ1-1, with TRBD1 as a possible D gene (6 bases). The CDR3 spans 12 residues. Germline V gene sequence: CDR1 SGHVS, CDR2 FQNEAQ. V gave up 5 bases and J gave up 9 bases, with 13 bases separating them. The CDR3 region is CASSLRQDQAFF. The CDR3 DNA is TGTGCCAGCAGCCTACGACAGGATCAAGCTTTCTTT.

V gene TRBV27 combines with J gene TRBJ2-7; 8 bases line up with TRBD2. With V trimmed by 6 bases and J by 3 bases, 13 bases remained unmatched. The CDR3 is 16 residues long. CDR1 MNHEY and CDR2 SMNVEV come from the germline V gene (reference sequence). The CDR3 is CASRQDVGLASYEQYF. In DNA form, the CDR3 reads TGTGCCAGCAGGCAGGACGTAGGACTAGCCAGCTACGAGCAGTACTTC.

This clonotype was detected ten times or more. The rearrangement joins TRBV2 to TRBJ2-3; 12 bases are a match to TRBD2. The V gene's germline CDR1 is SNHLY and CDR2 FYNNEI. This CDR3 is built from 15 residues. With 8 bases clipped from V and 6 bases from J, the junction kept 9 bases outside the gene matches. The CDR3, as DNA: TGTGCCAGCGCTAGACTAGCGGGAGCGGCGGATACGCAGTATTTT. Its protein product is CASARLAGAADTQYF.

This clonotype has at least ten counts. This rearrangement joins TRBV3-2 to TRBJ2-7; TRBD2 is the table's D call, not checked against the DNA. TRBV3-2 is reported as a pseudogene. The CDR3 runs to 18 residues. The CDR3 DNA reads TGTGCCAGCAGCCAAGACTGTACTAGCGGAACTTCTTCGAGGGAGCAGTACTTC. This codes for CASSQDCTSGTSSREQYF.

This clonotype was seen a handful of times. Germline is not matched at one junction end, which may reflect a read error. The chain recombines TRBV5-3 with TRBJ2-3; D gene ambiguous. TRBV5-3 is treated as an ORF (open reading frame) with a function not yet certain. CDR3 length: 12 amino acids. The CDR3 DNA sequence: TGTGCCAGCAGCGACTTGAAAGATACGCGGTATTTT. Protein product: CASSDLKDTRYF.

This clonotype was recorded many times. The chain recombines TRBV20-1 with TRBJ2-1, with 10 bases fitting TRBD2. CDR1 and CDR2 (germline): DFQATT, SNEGSKA (reference sequence). The length of the CDR3 is 16 residues. Losses at the gene ends were 4 bases for V and 2 bases for J; bases not matched to a gene: 8. The CDR3 DNA reads TGCAGTGCTAAAGGGACTAGCGACCTCACCTACAATGAGCAGTTCTTC. Translating it yields CSAKGTSDLTYNEQFF.

This clonotype was seen ten or more times. This rearrangement joins TRBV4-1 to TRBJ1-1; D remains unclear. The CDR3 is made up of 13 amino acids. CDR1 MGHRA and CDR2 YSYEKL come from the germline V gene. Between the trimmed V and J ends, which lost 4 bases and 1 base, there was a span of 7 bases. This chain's CDR3 is CASSLTENTEAFF. CDR3 nucleotide sequence: TGCGCCAGCAGCCTGACTGAGAACACTGAAGCTTTCTTT.

CDR3 amino acids: CASSERDLTGELFF. CDR3 sequence (DNA): TGTGCCAGCAGTGAAAGGGATCTTACCGGGGAGCTGTTTTTT. The genes are TRBV2 and TRBJ2-2; D remains unclear. V was trimmed by 2 bases and J by 5 bases, leaving 9 bases between them. CDR1 and CDR2 (germline): SNHLY, FYNNEI. This CDR3 is built from 14 residues.

This clonotype has a count of ten or more. The rearrangement links TRBV20-1 to TRBJ2-7, with a tentative D call TRBD1 (5 bases). The CDR3 has 14 residues. V dropped 6 bases and J dropped 2 bases, with 17 bases sitting between them. Germline V gene data show CDR1 as DFQATT and CDR2 as SNEGSKA (reference sequence). CDR3: CSAPYRKLTYEQYF. In nucleotides, the CDR3 is TGCAGTGCGCCTTACAGGAAACTGACCTACGAGCAGTACTTC.

In this sample, this clonotype turned up many times. V usage is TRBV19 and J usage is TRBJ1-4; 8 bases line up with TRBD1. Unmatched junction bases numbered 6, after V lost 4 bases and J lost 2 bases. CDR3 size: 16 residues. Germline-derived CDR1 and CDR2 are LNHDA and SQIVND (reference sequence). The CDR3, as DNA: TGTGCCAGTAGTACAGGGGGCCAGAATACTAATGAAAAACTGTTTTTT. This sequence encodes CASSTGGQNTNEKLFF.

CDR3 coding DNA: TGTGCCAGCAGCACGGCTAGCGGAACCTACGAGCAGTACTTC. As protein: CASSTASGTYEQYF. The chain has TRBV7-2 and TRBJ2-7; 7 bases align to TRBD2. This CDR3 spans 14 amino acids. J gave up 2 bases and V 5 bases, and 6 bases lay outside the gene matches. Germline assignment: CDR1 SGHTA and CDR2 FQGNSA.